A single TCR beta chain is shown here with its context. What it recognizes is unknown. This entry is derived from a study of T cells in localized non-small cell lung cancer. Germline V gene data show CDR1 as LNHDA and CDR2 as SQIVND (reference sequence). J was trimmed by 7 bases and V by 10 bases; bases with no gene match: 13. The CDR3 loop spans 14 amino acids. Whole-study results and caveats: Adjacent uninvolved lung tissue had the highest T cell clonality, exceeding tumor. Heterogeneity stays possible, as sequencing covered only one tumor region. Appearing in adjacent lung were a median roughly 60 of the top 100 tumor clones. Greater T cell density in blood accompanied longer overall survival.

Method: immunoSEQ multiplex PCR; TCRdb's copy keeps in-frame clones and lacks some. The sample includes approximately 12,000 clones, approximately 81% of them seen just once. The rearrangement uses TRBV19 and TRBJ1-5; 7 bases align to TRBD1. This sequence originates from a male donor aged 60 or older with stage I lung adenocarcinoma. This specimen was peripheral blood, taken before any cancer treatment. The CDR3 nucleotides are TGTGCCACCCAGACAGGGTCATTGGAGCAGCCCCAGCATTTT. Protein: CATQTGSLEQPQHF.